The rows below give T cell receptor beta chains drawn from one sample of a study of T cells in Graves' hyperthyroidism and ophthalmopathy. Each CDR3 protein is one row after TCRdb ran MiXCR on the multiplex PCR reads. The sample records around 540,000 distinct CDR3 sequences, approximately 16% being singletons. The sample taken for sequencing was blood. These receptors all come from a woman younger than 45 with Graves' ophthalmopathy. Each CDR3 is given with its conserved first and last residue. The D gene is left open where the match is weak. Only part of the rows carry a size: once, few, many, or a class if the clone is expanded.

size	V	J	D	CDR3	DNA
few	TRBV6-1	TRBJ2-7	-	CASSEIGDSGYEQYF	TGTGCCAGCAGTGAAATTGGAGACTCAGGCTACGAGCAGTACTTC
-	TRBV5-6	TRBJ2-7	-	CASSLRLVGEQYF	TGTGCCAGCAGCTTGCGACTAGTAGGCGAGCAGTACTTC
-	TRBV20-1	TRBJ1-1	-	CSARFTWMRASEAFF	TGCAGTGCTAGATTTACGTGGATGCGGGCAAGTGAAGCTTTCTTT
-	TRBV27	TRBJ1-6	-	CASSWGSTSSYNSPLHF	TGTGCCAGCAGTTGGGGGAGCACGAGCTCCTATAATTCACCCCTCCACTTT
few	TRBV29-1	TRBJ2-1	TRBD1	CSVGRTGIVNEQFF	TGCAGCGTTGGGAGGACAGGGATCGTCAATGAGCAGTTCTTC
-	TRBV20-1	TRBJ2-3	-	CSARERDSRYF	TGCAGTGCTAGAGAGCGGGACTCCCGGTATTTT
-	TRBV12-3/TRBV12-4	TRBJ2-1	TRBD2	CASRLTSGDNEQFF	TGTGCCAGCAGGTTGACTAGCGGTGACAATGAGCAGTTCTTC
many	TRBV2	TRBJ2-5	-	CASSEALQGRQTQYF	TGTGCCAGCAGTGAAGCGCTTCAGGGGCGACAGACCCAGTACTTC
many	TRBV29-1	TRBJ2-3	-	CSVEDRGDTQYF	TGCAGCGTTGAAGATCGAGGGGATACGCAGTATTTT
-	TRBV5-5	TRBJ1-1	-	CASSFADMNTEAFF	TGTGCCAGCAGCTTTGCCGACATGAACACTGAAGCTTTCTTT
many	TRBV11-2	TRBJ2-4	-	CASSLIGKNIQYF	TGTGCCAGCAGCTTGATCGGCAAAAACATTCAGTACTTC
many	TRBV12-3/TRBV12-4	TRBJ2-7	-	CASSRTAGDYEQYF	TGTGCCAGCAGTCGGACTGCCGGAGACTACGAGCAGTACTTC
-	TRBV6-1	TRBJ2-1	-	CASSDQNTLGYNDEQFF	TGTGCCAGCAGTGACCAGAACACTCTGGGGTATAATGATGAGCAGTTCTTC
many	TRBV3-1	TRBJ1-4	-	CASSRKQGTNEKLFF	TGTGCCAGCAGCCGGAAACAGGGAACTAATGAAAAACTGTTTTTT
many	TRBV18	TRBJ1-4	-	CASSPGPSTNEKLFF	TGTGCCAGCTCACCAGGGCCATCAACTAATGAAAAACTGTTTTTT
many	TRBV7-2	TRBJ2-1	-	CASRLSGPGSYNEQFF	TGTGCCAGCAGGCTTAGCGGTCCCGGCTCCTACAATGAGCAGTTCTTC
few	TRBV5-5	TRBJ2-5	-	CASSNQGGEETQYF	TGCGCCAGCAGCAATCAAGGGGGTGAAGAGACCCAGTACTTC
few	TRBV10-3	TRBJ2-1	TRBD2	CAIRAGGVSGKEGEQFF	TGTGCCATCAGGGCCGGGGGGGTTAGCGGGAAAGAGGGTGAGCAGTTCTTC
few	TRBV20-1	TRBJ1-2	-	CSARDLSKINYGYTF	TGCAGTGCTAGAGATCTGAGTAAAATTAACTATGGCTACACCTTC
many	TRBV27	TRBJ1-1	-	CASSFQGYEEAFF	TGTGCCAGCAGTTTTCAGGGGTATGAGGAAGCTTTCTTT
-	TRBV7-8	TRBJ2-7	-	CASSLYTGDEQYF	TGTGCCAGCAGCTTATACACGGGAGACGAGCAGTACTTC
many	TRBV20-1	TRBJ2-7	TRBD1	CSKLGQDSYEQYF	TGCAGCAAGCTAGGACAGGACTCCTACGAGCAGTACTTC
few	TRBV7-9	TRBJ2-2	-	CASSLARAGFTGELFF	TGTGCCAGCAGCTTAGCGCGGGCAGGGTTCACCGGGGAGCTGTTTTTT
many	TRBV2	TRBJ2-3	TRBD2	CATWTSVTTDTQYF	TGTGCCACATGGACTAGCGTGACCACAGATACGCAGTATTTT
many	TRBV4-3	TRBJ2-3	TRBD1	CASSLDRGLPDTQYF	TGCGCCAGCAGCCTTGACAGGGGGCTTCCAGATACGCAGTATTTT
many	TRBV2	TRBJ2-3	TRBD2	CAIEGLAIDTQYF	TGTGCCATAGAGGGACTAGCAATAGATACGCAGTATTTT
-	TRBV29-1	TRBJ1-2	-	CSVESGRNYGYTF	TGCAGCGTTGAAAGTGGGAGGAACTATGGCTACACCTTC
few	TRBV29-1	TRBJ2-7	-	CSVGRTNNYEQYF	TGCAGCGTTGGACGGACTAACAACTACGAGCAGTACTTC
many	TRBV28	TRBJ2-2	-	CASRYGYGELFF	TGTGCCAGCAGATACGGGTACGGGGAGCTGTTTTTT